This T cell receptor beta chain derives from a study of CD8 T cells in ankylosing spondylitis. General study findings and limits: A TCR beta motif of roughly 8 highly homologous variants seemed to mark ankylosing spondylitis blood.

The length of the CDR3 is 14 residues. The germline gives CDR1 MNHNS, CDR2 SASEGT. With V trimmed by 5 bases and J by 2 bases, 3 bases remained unmatched. TCRdb re-derived calls from the 5' RACE reads in MiXCR, one entry per CDR3 protein. The sample consists of some 840,000 distinct CDR3 sequences, 12% of them appearing once. As for this clonotype: What it binds is unknown.

This chain joins TRBV6-1 and TRBJ1-2; 9 nucleotides line up with TRBD1. The sample taken for sequencing was blood, either unsorted or a sorted T cell fraction (not recorded which). The sequence derives from a male donor with ankylosing spondylitis. CDR3 region: CASSKGQGNYGYTF. The DNA of the CDR3 is TGTGCCAGCAGTAAGGGACAGGGCAACTATGGCTACACCTTC.